These T cell receptor beta chains were read from a single sample in a study of T-cell reconstitution after alpha-beta-depleted transplantation in children. MiXCR, run by TCRdb on the PCR reads, gives a single entry per CDR3 protein. The sample carries about 200,000 distinct CDR3 sequences, about 7% recorded once. The material was PBMCs, obtained before TCRalphabeta/CD19-depleted stem cell transplant. The receptors shown here come from a boy aged 2-9 years with acute lymphoblastic leukemia, due to receive a stem cell transplant. Each CDR3 is given with its conserved first and last residue. A D gene is named only where the DNA matches it firmly. A clone size is listed for some rows: how often the clone was seen (once, few, many), or a class if it is expanded.

V	size	D	J	DNA	CDR3
TRBV29-1	many	-	TRBJ2-1	TGCAGCGTTACATTAATGGGCTCCTACAATGAGCAGTTCTTC	CSVTLMGSYNEQFF
TRBV12-3/TRBV12-4	many	-	TRBJ2-5	TGTGCCAGCAGTCTCAGACAGCTAGAGACCCAGTACTTC	CASSLRQLETQYF
TRBV4-2	many	-	TRBJ1-2	TGTGCCAGCAGCCAAGGTGACTCTACGGACTATGGCTACACCTTC	CASSQGDSTDYGYTF
TRBV20-1	few	-	TRBJ1-4	TGCAGTGCTCCTTCAGGGAGGGACAACGAAAAACTGTTTTTT	CSAPSGRDNEKLFF
TRBV27	many	TRBD1	TRBJ2-1	TGTGCCAGCCTGGGGACAGGTGGCAATTGGGGCAATGAGCAGTTCTTC	CASLGTGGNWGNEQFF
TRBV7-3	-	-	TRBJ2-3	TGTGCCAGCAGCCCTTCGGGGGGACAAGATACGCAGTATTTT	CASSPSGGQDTQYF
TRBV7-2	few	-	TRBJ1-4	TGTGCCAGCAGCTTAGGGGCAGCTTTTCCCCTAGAAAAACTGTTTTTT	CASSLGAAFPLEKLFF
TRBV7-8	few	-	TRBJ2-5	TGTGCCAGCAGCTCTCCGACAGGACAAGAGACCCAGTACTTC	CASSSPTGQETQYF
TRBV7-2	few	TRBD1	TRBJ2-7	TGTGCCAGCAGCTCCTGGACAGGGCCTGGCTACGAGCAGTACTTC	CASSSWTGPGYEQYF
TRBV4-2	many	TRBD2	TRBJ2-1	TGTGCCAGCAGCCCCACTAGCGGGGGGCGGAATGAGCAGTTCTTC	CASSPTSGGRNEQFF
TRBV12-3/TRBV12-4	many	-	TRBJ2-1	TGTGCCAGCAGTTTTTATGGTAATGAGCAGTTCTTC	CASSFYGNEQFF
TRBV12-3/TRBV12-4	-	-	TRBJ1-6	TGTGCCAGCAGTCACTCTTGGAATTCACCCCTCCACTTT	CASSHSWNSPLHF
TRBV10-3	many	-	TRBJ2-2	TGTGCCATCAGTGAGGGGGTCGGGAACACCGGGGAGCTGTTTTTT	CAISEGVGNTGELFF